The rows below give T cell receptor beta chains drawn from one sample of a study of cytomegalovirus exposure and HLA in healthy donors. TCRdb's table, derived via immunoSEQ multiplex PCR, lists solely in-frame clones and lacks some. The sample holds about 180,000 clones, 80% seen once. The specimen was PBMCs. The receptors shown here come from a woman in her twenties or thirties in good health and CMV-seronegative. Both conserved end residues are part of each CDR3. A D gene is named only where the DNA matches it firmly. The size entry is marked missing in some rows and otherwise reads once, few, many or a size class.

j_call d_call clone_size v_call cdr3_nt cdr3_aa
TRBJ2-7 - - TRBV18 TGTGCCAGCTCACCGGCCAGCAGGACAGACTTTAGAGAGCAGTACTTC CASSPASRTDFREQYF
TRBJ2-3 TRBD2 - TRBV4-2 TGTGCCAGCAGCCAAGTGTATCGGCGGGGGGGCGTCGCAGATACGCAGTATTTT CASSQVYRRGGVADTQYF
TRBJ2-2 - - TRBV2 TGTGCCAGCAGTCGGACAAAGAACACCGGGGAGCTGTTTTTT CASSRTKNTGELFF
TRBJ1-1 TRBD1 - TRBV7-3 TGTGCCAGCAGCTTAGGGACAGCTTTGAACACTGAAGCTTTCTTT CASSLGTALNTEAFF
TRBJ1-1 TRBD1 - TRBV27 TGTGCCAGCAGTTTATCTTACGACAGGGTCTCCAACACTGAAGCTTTCTTT CASSLSYDRVSNTEAFF
TRBJ2-3 TRBD2 few TRBV29-1 TGCAGCGTCCAGGGACTAGCGGGGGCAGATACGCAGTATTTT CSVQGLAGADTQYF
TRBJ2-3 - - TRBV10-3 TGTGCCACCCAAAGGGAGGGGACAGGCCGAGATACGCAGTATTTT CATQREGTGRDTQYF
TRBJ2-1 TRBD2 - TRBV6-6 TGTGCCAGCCTGACAGCGGGGGGAGTCAATGAGCAGTTCTTC CASLTAGGVNEQFF
TRBJ2-3 - - TRBV10-1 TGCGCCAGCAGTGGTACAGAAGGCACAGATACGCAGTATTTT CASSGTEGTDTQYF
TRBJ1-1 TRBD1 - TRBV5-4 TGTGCCAGCAGCTCCGGACAGGGGGCCAGGGATTGGTTGAACACTGAAGCTTTCTTT CASSSGQGARDWLNTEAFF
TRBJ1-5 - few TRBV30 TGTGCCTGGAGTGGGCAGAGCAATCAGCCCCAGCATTTT CAWSGQSNQPQHF
TRBJ2-7 - - TRBV27 TGTGCCAGCAGTTTCGCCGGGTCCCTAACCTACGAGCAGTACTTC CASSFAGSLTYEQYF
TRBJ2-6 TRBD2 - TRBV29-1 TGCAGCGTTGAGGGGGGGATGACGGCTGGGGCCAACGTCCTGACTTTC CSVEGGMTAGANVLTF
TRBJ1-2 - - TRBV7-9 TGTGCCAGCAGCGAAGGGGGGGCTAATGGCTACACCTTC CASSEGGANGYTF
TRBJ1-2 - - TRBV25-1 TGTGCCAGCAGTGAAGGGGGGAGCTATGGCTACACCTTC CASSEGGSYGYTF
TRBJ2-6 - - TRBV10-1 TGCGCCAGCAGTGAGTCAGGGGTTGGGGCCAACGTCCTGACTTTC CASSESGVGANVLTF
TRBJ2-1 TRBD2 - TRBV6-6 TGTGCCAGCAGTAACCCTAGCGGGGGTACCTCCAATGAGCAGTTCTTC CASSNPSGGTSNEQFF
TRBJ2-6 TRBD2 once TRBV25-1 TGTGCCAGCAGTGGCCGGGGGGTCCGTTCTGGGGCCAACGTCCTGACTTTC CASSGRGVRSGANVLTF
TRBJ1-1 TRBD1 - TRBV6-5 TGTGCCAGCAGCCGGGACAGGGTCGACACTGAAGCTTTCTTT CASSRDRVDTEAFF
TRBJ2-7 - - TRBV6-1 TGTGCCAGCAGTGAAGCGCTTGTCGCGGGGTTCTTCGACGAGCAGTACTTC CASSEALVAGFFDEQYF
TRBJ1-2 - - TRBV4-1 TGCGCCAGCAGCCAAGACCCGATTCTGACTCTCACTAACTATGGCTACACCTTC CASSQDPILTLTNYGYTF
TRBJ2-2 - - TRBV5-1 TGCGCCAGCAGCTTGGATTGGAGGTACGCGAACACCGGGGAGCTGTTTTTT CASSLDWRYANTGELFF
TRBJ2-5 - - TRBV30 TGTGCCTGGGTCACAGGGATAGAGACCCAGTACTTC CAWVTGIETQYF
TRBJ1-1 TRBD1 - TRBV10-1 TGCGCCAGCAGTGTCGCGGGACAGGCCGAAGCTTTCTTT CASSVAGQAEAFF
TRBJ1-1 - - TRBV7-6 TGTGCCAGCAGCTTAATGGCCAGCACTGAAGCTTTCTTT CASSLMASTEAFF
TRBJ1-2 TRBD1 - TRBV10-2 TGCGCCAGCAGGGACGGACAGGGGTCGGGAGGCTACACCTTC CASRDGQGSGGYTF
TRBJ1-4 - - TRBV18 TGTGCCAGCTCACCACTCCCAGGGGCCTCTAACGTAAAACTGTTTTTT CASSPLPGASNVKLFF
TRBJ2-5 TRBD2 - TRBV28 TGTGCCAGCAGTCGTAGCGGGGCCCTAATTGGAGAAGAGACCCAGTACTTC CASSRSGALIGEETQYF
TRBJ1-2 - - TRBV7-9 TGTGCCAGCAGCTTCGCCGAAATACACTACACCTTC CASSFAEIHYTF
TRBJ1-1 TRBD1 few TRBV29-1 TGCAGCGTTGAAGGGGACAGGGGCGATGGTGAAGCTTTCTTT CSVEGDRGDGEAFF
TRBJ2-5 TRBD2 - TRBV2 TGTGCCAGCATTGAACTAGCGGGGAGCCAAGAGACCCAGTACTTC CASIELAGSQETQYF
TRBJ1-3 - - TRBV5-4 TGTGCCAGCAGCACACAGGACCCTGAGGGAAACACCATATATTTT CASSTQDPEGNTIYF
TRBJ1-5 TRBD1 - TRBV19 TGTGCCAGTGCGGGGACAGGGGGGGGCGATCAGCCCCAGCATTTT CASAGTGGGDQPQHF
TRBJ1-6 TRBD1 - TRBV5-1 TGCGCCAGCAGCTTGGTGGGACAGGGGAGTTCACCCCTCCACTTT CASSLVGQGSSPLHF
TRBJ2-7 - - TRBV23-1 TGCGCCAGCAGTCAAGGGGGCGCGAGATCCTACGAGCAGTACTTC CASSQGGARSYEQYF
TRBJ2-2 TRBD1 - TRBV10-1 TGCGCCAGCAGGGGACAGGAGAACACCGGGGAGCTGTTTTTT CASRGQENTGELFF
TRBJ1-4 TRBD1 few TRBV7-8 TGTGCCAGCAGCCCCCGGGACAGGCCATCAACTAATGAAAAACTGTTTTTT CASSPRDRPSTNEKLFF
TRBJ2-7 TRBD2 - TRBV7-2 TGTGCCAGCAGCCCGCGGGGGGGCTCCTACGAGCAGTACTTC CASSPRGGSYEQYF
TRBJ2-4 TRBD1 - TRBV5-1 TGCGCCAGCAGCCCGGACAGGGCCGGCGAAAACATTCAGTACTTC CASSPDRAGENIQYF
TRBJ1-5 - - TRBV6-1 TGTGCCAGCAGTGGTCAGGGTAACAATCAGCCCCAGCATTTT CASSGQGNNQPQHF
TRBJ1-1 TRBD1 - TRBV9 TGTGCCAGCAGCGTAGCTCCGGACAGGGCAGAAGCTTTCTTT CASSVAPDRAEAFF